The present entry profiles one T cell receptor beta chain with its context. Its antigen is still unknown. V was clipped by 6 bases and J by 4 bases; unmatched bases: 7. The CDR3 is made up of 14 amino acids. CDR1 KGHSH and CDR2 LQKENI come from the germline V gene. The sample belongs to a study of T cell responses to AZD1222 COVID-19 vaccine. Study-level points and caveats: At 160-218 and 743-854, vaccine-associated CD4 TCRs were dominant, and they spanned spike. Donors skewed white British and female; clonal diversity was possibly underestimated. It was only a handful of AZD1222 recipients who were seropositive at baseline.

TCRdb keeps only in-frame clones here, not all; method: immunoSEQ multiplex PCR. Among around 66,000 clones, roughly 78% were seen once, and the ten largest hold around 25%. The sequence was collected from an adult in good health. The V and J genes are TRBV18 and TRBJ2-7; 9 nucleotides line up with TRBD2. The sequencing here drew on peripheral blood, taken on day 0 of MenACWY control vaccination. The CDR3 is CASSSLSGGYEQYF. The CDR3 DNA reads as TGTGCCAGCTCCTCGCTTAGCGGGGGTTACGAGCAGTACTTC.